This T cell receptor (beta chain) originates from a study of shared clonotypes between healthy human individuals. Regarding the study as a whole: The study generally estimated greater richness for naive than memory subsets. The four-donor shared clonotypes exceeded non-shared clonotypes in generation probability, with non-shared ones scoring lower.

On this clone itself: Its antigen is still unknown.

V was pared by 3 bases and J by 5 bases, with 3 bases of the junction left unmatched. The CDR3 is 13 amino acids. Germline V gene sequence: CDR1 SQVTM, CDR2 ANQGSEA. Naive CD8 populations comprised CD45RO-negative cells positively selected for CCR7, excluding terminally differentiated effector memory CD45RA+ cells. An even split of each subset's genomic DNA across several immunoSEQ plates was performed. Tens of thousands of T cell genomes (approximately 0.2 ug DNA) went into each sorted-subset replicate. The repertoire was sequenced with immunoSEQ multiplex PCR; TCRdb's copy has only in-frame clones and lacks some. The sample holds about 600,000 clones; over 95% are singletons and the top ten take roughly 0.1%.

The sample taken for sequencing was naive CD8+ T cells sorted from blood. The chain is built from TRBV29-1 and TRBJ2-1; 8 nucleotides line up with TRBD2. The TCR comes from a woman under 40 in good health. The CDR3 reads CSVDSGGNNEQFF. The CDR3 nucleotides are TGCAGCGTTGACAGCGGGGGCAACAATGAGCAGTTCTTC.